These 9 T cell receptor beta chains came from one sample sequenced in a study of blood T cells in healthy people across ages. The use of a sample-barcoded 5' primer and a J-beta primer mix characterized a second PCR of 7 to 11 cycles. TCRdb re-called the 5' RACE reads through MiXCR, storing one row per CDR3 protein. The sample gives 1.5 million to 2 million distinct CDR3 sequences, roughly 27% of which show up once; 7.7% is in the top ten. Material for sequencing was blood. The receptors derive from a woman aged 25 to 45 in good health.

This clonotype came up many times. V usage is TRBV29-1 and J usage is TRBJ2-1; D is unresolved. The CDR3 consists of 11 residues. Germline V gene sequence: CDR1 SQVTM, CDR2 ANQGSEA. Trimming removed 3 bases from V and 10 bases from J, with 10 bases in between. The CDR3 nucleotides are TGCAGCGTTGAGCCGCGCTTGGAGCAGTTCTTC. It encodes CSVEPRLEQFF.

The rearrangement joins TRBV19 to TRBJ2-3; the D is unclear. Germline V gives CDR1 LNHDA, CDR2 SQIVND (reference sequence). V lost 10 bases to trimming and J lost 2 bases, with 16 bases between them. The CDR3 totals 14 residues. The chain's CDR3 is CATQPNPLTDTQYF. CDR3 DNA: TGTGCCACCCAGCCCAACCCTCTCACAGATACGCAGTATTTT.

Only a few counts were recorded for this clonotype. The V call is TRBV20-1, the J call TRBJ2-3; D assignment may be TRBD1 or TRBD2 (5 bases each). Germline V gene data show CDR1 as DFQATT and CDR2 as SNEGSKA (reference sequence). CDR3 length equals 14 residues. Trimming took 6 bases from V and 2 from J, leaving 15 bases between them. CDR3 nucleotides: TGCAGTGCGCAACCGGGACCAGACACAGATACGCAGTATTTT. Amino acid sequence: CSAQPGPDTDTQYF.

Only a few counts were recorded for this clonotype. The junction differs from germline at one of its ends, possibly a read error. This sequence joins TRBV24-1 and TRBJ2-1; 7 bases match TRBD2. CDR1 is KGHDR and CDR2 is SFDVKD in the germline V gene. The CDR3 is 15 residues long. The chain's CDR3 is CATSGPSGIDNEQFF. For the CDR3, the DNA is TGTGCCACAAGTGGACCTAGCGGAATCGACAATGAGCAGTTCTTC.

The chain carries TRBV4-1 and TRBJ1-2; maybe TRBD1 (5 bases). V lost 1 base and J 5 bases, leaving 23 bases between the germline ends. Per the germline V gene, CDR1 is MGHRA and CDR2 is YSYEKL. There are 18 residues in the CDR3. In DNA form, the CDR3 reads TGCGCCAGCAGCCAAGTGTACTTCAGGGTGCTTACCCGATATGGCTACACCTTC. Amino acid sequence: CASSQVYFRVLTRYGYTF.

As concerns this clonotype: A junction boundary mismatches the germline segment, possibly from a read error. CDR3 protein: CSARASGANVRTF. CDR3 in DNA: TGCAGCGCCCGGGCTTCGGGGGCCAACGTCCGGACTTTC. The chain uses TRBV29-1 and TRBJ2-6, with D perhaps being TRBD1 or TRBD2 (6 bases each). The CDR3 is 13 residues long. Germline CDR1 is SQVTM and CDR2 is ANQGSEA.

This clonotype was counted only a few times. The chain links TRBV10-3 to TRBJ1-2; D unclear. Trimming took off 4 bases at V and 10 bases at J, with 13 bases between the two ends. The CDR3 totals 12 residues. Looked up from germline, CDR1 is ENHRY and CDR2 is SYGVKD. CDR3 sequence: CAISAVEGYYTF. Written as DNA, the CDR3 is TGTGCCATCAGTGCGGTCGAGGGATACTACACCTTC.

This clonotype was seen more than once but under ten times. The chain employs TRBV2 and TRBJ2-7, with no clear D. The germline V and J ends were trimmed by 6 bases and 3 bases, with 15 bases remaining between them. Germline CDR1 and CDR2: SNHLY and FYNNEI. The CDR3 spans 14 residues. DNA for the CDR3: TGTGCCAGCAGAAGGCGGCTCATGAACTACGAGCAGTACTTC. Amino acids: CASRRRLMNYEQYF. The full variable domain, with the rest looked up from reference TRBV2 and TRBJ2-7, is EPEVTQTPSHQVTQMGQEVILRCVPISNHLYFYWYRQILGQKVEFLVSFYNNEISEKSEIFDDQFSVERPDGSNFTLKIRSTKLEDSAMYFCASRRRLMNYEQYFGPGTRLTVT.

In its sample, this clonotype was seen a few times. The J gene is TRBJ2-1, the V gene TRBV9; D possibly corresponds to TRBD1 (5 bases). CDR1 and CDR2 (germline): SGDLS, YYNGEE. The V end lost 0 bases, the J end lost 7 bases, and 11 bases lay between the germline ends. The CDR3 totals 14 residues. The CDR3 DNA reads TGTGCCAGCAGCGTAGTGGGGCTAGGGAATGAGCAGTTCTTC. As protein: CASSVVGLGNEQFF.